Presented here are 17 T cell receptor beta chains from one specimen sequenced in a study of shared clonotypes between healthy human individuals. Some clones are missing from TCRdb's copy, which holds only in-frame ones; the method was immunoSEQ multiplex PCR. The table lists over 2,000,000 clones, 85% to 95% of them singletons, with around 1.7% in the top ten. Terminally differentiated effector memory CD45RA+ cells were left out of the naive CD8 fraction, which was CD45RO-negative and positively selected for CCR7. Sequenced sample: naive CD8+ T cells from PBMCs. The receptors come from a man aged 18 to 29 in good health. Some clones in this sample may be carry-over from other donors' samples.

The gene calls are TRBV27 and TRBJ2-1, with D maybe TRBD2 (5 bases). Germline values: CDR1 MNHEY, CDR2 SMNVEV (reference sequence). The CDR3 length is 14 residues. Deletions cut 4 bases from V and 8 bases from J, with 15 bases between. This chain's CDR3 is CASSSVAHGDEQFF. CDR3 DNA: TGTGCCAGCAGTTCTGTAGCGCACGGGGATGAGCAGTTCTTC.

The chain joins TRBV18 to TRBJ2-7; TRBD2 matches at 9 bases. This CDR3 is built from 15 residues. The junction had 5 bases not matched to a gene; V was cut back by 3 bases and J by 2 bases. Germline values: CDR1 KGHSH, CDR2 LQKENI. CDR3 amino acids: CASSPAGGPTYEQYF. Here the CDR3 DNA reads TGTGCCAGCTCACCGGCGGGGGGGCCTACCTACGAGCAGTACTTC.

The chain is built from TRBV11-2 and TRBJ1-1; no clear D. The CDR3 has 11 amino acids. Germline V lookup: CDR1 SGHAT, CDR2 FQNNGV. Trimming took off 3 bases at V and 7 bases at J, with 6 bases between the two ends. CDR3 in DNA: TGTGCCAGCAGCTTTACCTATGAAGCTTTCTTT. This codes for CASSFTYEAFF.

The chain combines TRBV9 with TRBJ2-1; 8 bases are shared with TRBD2. The CDR3 length is 15 residues. CDR1 and CDR2 from the germline V gene are SGDLS and YYNGEE. Losses at the gene ends were 2 bases for V and 3 bases for J; bases not matched to a gene: 4. CDR3 nucleotide sequence: TGTGCCAGCAGCGTTAGCGGGAACGTCTACAATGAGCAGTTCTTC. Translated: CASSVSGNVYNEQFF. Variable domain in full (rest from reference TRBV9 and TRBJ2-1): DSGVTQTPKHLITATGQRVTLRCSPRSGDLSVYWYQQSLDQGLQFLIQYYNGEERAKGNILERFSAQQFPDLHSELNLSSLELGDSALYFCASSVSGNVYNEQFFGPGTRLTVL.

The chain is built from TRBV6-1 and TRBJ2-7, with D uncertain. Germline CDR1 is MNHNS and CDR2 is SASEGT. The V gene lost 5 bases and the J gene lost 3 bases, with 14 bases spanning the gap. The CDR3 has 14 amino acids. The CDR3 loop is CASSKIGPLYEQYF. CDR3 in DNA: TGTGCCAGCAGTAAAATAGGACCGCTCTACGAGCAGTACTTC.

This clone is a singleton in its sample. This rearrangement joins TRBV27 to TRBJ2-3; TRBD1 matches at 7 bases. CDR1 is MNHEY and CDR2 is SMNVEV in the germline V gene (reference sequence). This CDR3 spans 15 amino acids. After removal of 4 bases from V and 1 base from J, the junction contained 5 bases not matched to a gene. This chain's CDR3 is CASSYRDSGTDTQYF. CDR3 in DNA: TGTGCCAGCAGTTACCGGGACAGCGGCACAGATACGCAGTATTTT.

In the case of this clone: The sample contains more than one DNA sequence encoding this CDR3. The chain links TRBV14 to TRBJ2-7; D ambiguous. Looked up from germline, CDR1 is SGHDN and CDR2 is FVKESK. This CDR3 is 14 amino acids long. V shed 0 bases and J shed 0 bases, with 6 bases lying between them. The CDR3 here is CASSQEERSYEQYF. For the CDR3, the DNA is TGTGCCAGCAGCCAAGAGGAGCGCTCCTACGAGCAGTACTTC.

The chain carries TRBV5-1 and TRBJ2-3; 9 positions match TRBD1. The CDR3 covers 17 residues. V shed 1 base and J 5 bases; nucleotides not matched to a gene: 11. Germline CDR1 is SGHRS and CDR2 is YFSETQ. The chain's CDR3 is CASSLRWGQGLQDTQYF. The CDR3 DNA reads TGCGCCAGCAGCTTGCGATGGGGACAGGGATTACAAGATACGCAGTATTTT. The full variable domain, completed using reference TRBV5-1 and TRBJ2-3, is KAGVTQTPRYLIKTRGQQVTLSCSPISGHRSVSWYQQTPGQGLQFLFEYFSETQRNKGNFPGRFSGRQFSNSRSEMNVSTLELGDSALYLCASSLRWGQGLQDTQYFGPGTRLTVL.

Concerning this clone: This sample also contains other DNA sequences that code for the same CDR3. This chain joins TRBV7-9 and TRBJ2-7; TRBD1 or TRBD2 may be the D gene (6 bases each). The CDR3 totals 13 residues. V was shortened by 4 bases and J by 3 bases, with 10 bases between the two germline ends. Germline CDR1 reads SEHNR; CDR2 reads FQNEAQ (reference sequence). The CDR3 bases are TGTGCCAGCAGCTCGCGGGACAACTACGAGCAGTACTTC. Its translation is CASSSRDNYEQYF.

V gene TRBV27 combines with J gene TRBJ2-7; D not certain. The CDR3 is 13 residues long. V was shortened by 6 bases and J by 2 bases, with 11 bases between the two germline ends. CDR1 is MNHEY, CDR2 SMNVEV, per germline (reference sequence). CDR3 sequence: CASSSDLTYEQYF. Written as DNA, the CDR3 is TGTGCCAGCAGCAGCGACCTTACCTACGAGCAGTACTTC.

This clone was counted a single time. The V gene is TRBV7-2, the J gene TRBJ2-7, with 9 bases lining up with TRBD1. Per the germline V gene, CDR1 is SGHTA and CDR2 is FQGNSA. This CDR3 spans 15 amino acids. Trimming took 1 base from V and 0 from J; bases not matched to a gene: 1. In DNA, the CDR3 is TGTGCCAGCAGCTTAGGGGGACAGGGCTCCTACGAGCAGTACTTC. Translated: CASSLGGQGSYEQYF.

V usage is TRBV15 and J usage is TRBJ1-3; TRBD1 matches at 8 bases. CDR1 is LNHNV, CDR2 YYDKDF, per germline (reference sequence). The CDR3 is made up of 16 amino acids. V shed 4 bases, J shed 0 bases, and the junction held 5 bases outside the gene matches. The CDR3 DNA reads TGTGCCACCAGCAAAGGACAGGGACACTCTGGAAACACCATATATTTT. Amino acid sequence: CATSKGQGHSGNTIYF.

With respect to this clone: Distinct nucleotide sequences in the sample also encode this CDR3. The chain links TRBV2 to TRBJ2-1; D ambiguous. This CDR3 is 12 amino acids long. From germline, CDR1 is SNHLY and CDR2 FYNNEI. The germline V and J ends were trimmed by 0 bases and 3 bases, with 0 bases remaining between them. CDR3: CASSEAYNEQFF. CDR3 DNA: TGTGCCAGCAGTGAAGCCTACAATGAGCAGTTCTTC.

This clone was recorded only once. The rearrangement joins TRBV21-1 to TRBJ1-1; the D call in the table, TRBD1, was not verified against the DNA. TRBV21-1 represents a pseudogene. CDR3 length equals 16 residues. The CDR3 DNA follows: TGTGCCAGCAGCGGAAGGGACAGGGGGAAATCCACTGAAGCTTTCTTT. It codes for CASSGRDRGKSTEAFF.

This clone was seen once. The chain combines TRBV29-1 with TRBJ2-7; TRBD1 agrees at 7 bases. After removal of 7 bases from V and 3 bases from J, the junction contained 6 bases not matched to a gene. This CDR3 contains 12 residues. Germline assignment: CDR1 SQVTM and CDR2 ANQGSEA. Here the CDR3 DNA reads TGCAGCGCCGGGACAGACTTCTACGAGCAGTACTTC. Translation: CSAGTDFYEQYF.

The chain couples TRBV11-1 to TRBJ2-7, with a tentative D call TRBD1 (5 bases). V lost 1 base to trimming and J lost 2 bases, with 12 bases between them. This CDR3 has 15 amino acids. CDR1 is SGHAT, CDR2 FQDESV, per germline (reference sequence). CDR3 nucleotides: TGTGCCAGCAGCTTAGAATTAGGGGCCCCCTACGAGCAGTACTTC. Translation gives CASSLELGAPYEQYF.

The chain has TRBV7-6 and TRBJ2-1; D might be TRBD1 (6 bases). Trimming stripped 5 bases from V and 2 bases from J, with 13 bases between. Germline CDR1 is SGHVS and CDR2 is FNYEAQ. This CDR3 has 15 residues. As DNA, the CDR3 is TGTGCCAGCAGCCTTCTCCAGGGGCCCTACAATGAGCAGTTCTTC. Its protein product is CASSLLQGPYNEQFF. The full variable domain, completed using reference TRBV7-6 and TRBJ2-1, is GAGVSQSPRYKVTKRGQDVALRCDPISGHVSLYWYRQALGQGPEFLTYFNYEAQQDKSGLPNDRFSAERPEGSISTLTIQRTEQRDSAMYRCASSLLQGPYNEQFFGPGTRLTVL.